Following are 28 T cell receptor beta chains from one sample sequenced in a study of shared clonotypes between healthy human individuals. Profiled with immunoSEQ multiplex PCR; TCRdb holds only in-frame clones, not every one. The table records about 2.4 million clones, over 85% of them present only once. Sequencing used naive CD4+ T cells from PBMCs. Subset meaning: CD45RA+ positively selected. The receptors shown here come from a man between 18 and 35 years old in good health. Some clones in this sample may be carry-over from other donors' samples.

The count of this clone is one. The J gene is TRBJ2-2, the V gene TRBV7-2, with D perhaps being TRBD1 or TRBD2 (5 bases each). Trimming stripped 3 bases from V and 3 bases from J, with 8 bases between. The CDR3 runs to 14 residues. Germline lookup yields CDR1 SGHTA and CDR2 FQGNSA. The CDR3 loop reads CASSFGAHTGELFF. The CDR3, as DNA: TGTGCCAGCAGCTTCGGGGCGCACACCGGGGAGCTGTTTTTT.

V gene TRBV29-1 combines with J gene TRBJ2-7; 11 bases fit TRBD1. V gave up 4 bases and J gave up 5 bases; unmatched junction bases: 7. Germline assignment: CDR1 SQVTM and CDR2 ANQGSEA. The CDR3 has 14 residues. Here the CDR3 DNA reads TGCAGCGTTGGTTGGACAGGGGGCTTCCACGAGCAGTACTTC. Protein product: CSVGWTGGFHEQYF.

The chain employs TRBV18 and TRBJ2-1; 10 positions match TRBD2. The junction had 10 bases not matched to a gene; V was cut back by 4 bases and J by 7 bases. The CDR3 totals 16 residues. Germline values: CDR1 KGHSH, CDR2 LQKENI. CDR3 coding DNA: TGTGCCAGCTCACAAGGGCTAGCGGGAGTCGGGAATGAGCAGTTCTTC. It specifies CASSQGLAGVGNEQFF.

The chain has TRBV5-1 and TRBJ1-5; 7 nucleotides line up with TRBD1. V dropped 4 bases and J dropped 5; count of bases not matched to a gene: 9. CDR1 is SGHRS and CDR2 is YFSETQ in the germline V gene. The CDR3 runs 15 residues. Here the CDR3 reads CASSLGTDFYQPQHF. CDR3 bases: TGCGCCAGCAGCCTAGGGACAGACTTCTATCAGCCCCAGCATTTT.

This chain uses TRBV28 with TRBJ1-5; weak D call: TRBD1 (6 bases). The germline V gene has CDR1 MDHEN and CDR2 SYDVKM. The V gene lost 5 bases and the J gene lost 5 bases, with 22 bases spanning the gap. The CDR3 runs 17 residues. In DNA form, the CDR3 reads TGTGCCAGCAGTCAGGTTCGGGACACGGGGTCCCATCAGCCCCAGCATTTT. Translated: CASSQVRDTGSHQPQHF. The entire variable domain, with the rest obtained from reference TRBV28 and TRBJ1-5, is as follows: DVKVTQSSRYLVKRTGEKVFLECVQDMDHENMFWYRQDPGLGLRLIYFSYDVKMKEKGDIPEGYSVSREKKERFSLILESASTNQTSMYLCASSQVRDTGSHQPQHFGDGTRLSIL.

Of note for this clone: The same CDR3 can be traced to other DNA sequences in this sample. This rearrangement joins TRBV5-1 to TRBJ2-7; 7 bases match TRBD2. The CDR3 has 14 residues. Losses at the gene ends were 4 bases for V and 3 bases for J; bases not matched to a gene: 7. The germline CDR1 and CDR2 sequences are SGHRS and YFSETQ. The CDR3 region has the DNA TGCGCCAGCAGCCCAGGAACGGGAGGCTACGAGCAGTACTTC. This gives the protein CASSPGTGGYEQYF.

CDR3 residues: CASSPQTNEKLFF. CDR3 nucleotide sequence: TGTGCCAGCAGTCCTCAGACTAATGAAAAACTGTTTTTT. The chain combines TRBV25-1 with TRBJ1-4; D is undetermined. The V end lost 5 bases, the J end lost 2 bases, and 6 bases lay between the germline ends. This CDR3 contains 13 residues. Germline values: CDR1 MGHDK, CDR2 SYGVNS.

The CDR3 region has the DNA TGTGCCAGCAGCCGGACAGGGTATGGCAATCAGCCCCAGCATTTT. Translated: CASSRTGYGNQPQHF. The V call is TRBV28, the J call TRBJ1-5; 8 bases agree with TRBD1. The germline gives CDR1 MDHEN, CDR2 SYDVKM. With 6 bases clipped from V and 2 bases from J, the junction kept 6 bases outside the gene matches. The CDR3 totals 15 residues.

The chain employs TRBV9 and TRBJ2-5; 10 bases are shared with TRBD1. The CDR3 covers 13 residues. Germline V gives CDR1 SGDLS, CDR2 YYNGEE. This chain's CDR3 is CAGGTGVLETQYF. In DNA form, the CDR3 reads TGTGCTGGCGGGACAGGGGTTCTTGAGACCCAGTACTTC.

The chain couples TRBV4-1 to TRBJ2-5; 7 nucleotides align to TRBD1. In germline, CDR1 is MGHRA, CDR2 YSYEKL. J lost 2 bases, V lost 2 bases, and 8 bases had no gene match. The CDR3 loop spans 16 amino acids. Here the CDR3 DNA reads TGCGCCAGCAGCCAACCCTCAAGGGGACAGCAAGAGACCCAGTACTTC. Translating it yields CASSQPSRGQQETQYF.

The V and J genes are TRBV18 and TRBJ2-2; 7 bases agree with TRBD1. Germline trimming cut 5 bases from V and 6 bases from J; bases unmatched to any gene: 12. The CDR3 loop spans 16 amino acids. Germline V gene lookup returns CDR1 KGHSH and CDR2 LQKENI. The CDR3, as DNA: TGTGCCAGCTCATCGATGACAGGGTGGTCGCCCGGGGAGCTGTTTTTT. Its protein is CASSSMTGWSPGELFF.

The chain links TRBV2 to TRBJ1-5; unclear D gene. CDR1 and CDR2 (germline): SNHLY, FYNNEI. The CDR3 consists of 13 residues. Trimming left V 3 bases short and J 6 bases short, with 9 bases between. The CDR3 loop is CASSDRFSQPQHF. CDR3 coding DNA: TGTGCCAGCAGTGACAGGTTCAGTCAGCCCCAGCATTTT. The whole variable domain, remainder taken from reference TRBV2 and TRBJ1-5, is EPEVTQTPSHQVTQMGQEVILRCVPISNHLYFYWYRQILGQKVEFLVSFYNNEISEKSEIFDDQFSVERPDGSNFTLKIRSTKLEDSAMYFCASSDRFSQPQHFGDGTRLSIL.

V is TRBV29-1 and J is TRBJ1-2; maybe TRBD1 (6 bases). This CDR3 spans 12 amino acids. Trimming cost V 3 bases and J 4 bases, with 9 bases left between them. In germline, CDR1 is SQVTM, CDR2 ANQGSEA. CDR3 DNA sequence: TGCAGCGTTGATTGGGGGGCCTATGGCTACACCTTC. Translated: CSVDWGAYGYTF.

The rearrangement links TRBV7-9 to TRBJ2-1; perhaps D is TRBD1 or TRBD2 (5 bases each). Germline V gives CDR1 SEHNR, CDR2 FQNEAQ (reference sequence). The CDR3 has 15 amino acids. The V gene lost 4 bases and the J gene lost 7 bases, with 17 bases spanning the gap. In nucleotides, the CDR3 is TGTGCCAGCAGCTCGGGACCCATGGAAGGTAATGAGCAGTTCTTC. It specifies CASSSGPMEGNEQFF.

The chain is built from TRBV23-1 and TRBJ1-5; 7 bases are a match to TRBD1. TRBV23-1 is an ORF, and what it does is uncertain. The V gene end was trimmed by 4 bases and the J gene end by 5 bases; junction bases not matched to a gene: 11. This CDR3 has 16 amino acids. The CDR3 DNA follows: TGCGCCAGCAGTCGCCCCGACAGGGTCAGGCATCAGCCCCAGCATTTT. The encoded protein is CASSRPDRVRHQPQHF.

The V and J genes are TRBV2 and TRBJ1-1, with 9 bases fitting TRBD1. The trim removed 4 bases at V and 2 bases at J, leaving 2 bases unmatched. Per germline, CDR1 SNHLY and CDR2 FYNNEI. CDR3 length: 14 amino acids. The DNA of the CDR3 is TGTGCCAGCAGTGGTACAGGGGGCAACACTGAAGCTTTCTTT. This gives the protein CASSGTGGNTEAFF.

The V call is TRBV2, the J call TRBJ2-7, with TRBD1 matching 7 bases. After removal of 7 bases from V and 0 bases from J, the junction contained 6 bases not matched to a gene. This CDR3 has 14 amino acids. The germline V gene has CDR1 SNHLY and CDR2 FYNNEI. CDR3 residues: CASTGQASSYEQYF. For the CDR3, the DNA is TGTGCCAGCACAGGACAGGCTAGCTCCTACGAGCAGTACTTC.

The chain employs TRBV5-1 and TRBJ1-2; TRBD1 might be the D (5 bases). CDR1 and CDR2 from the germline V gene are SGHRS and YFSETQ. V was clipped by 4 bases and J by 6 bases, with 16 bases between them. This CDR3 region has 14 residues. Here the CDR3 reads CASSGGLQLNGYTF. The CDR3 DNA reads TGCGCCAGCAGCGGGGGACTGCAGCTAAATGGCTACACCTTC.

Details on this clone: At the DNA level, this CDR3 is encoded by other sequences in the same sample as well. The genes are TRBV2 and TRBJ1-1, with D perhaps TRBD1 (6 bases). The germline V gene encodes CDR1 SNHLY and CDR2 FYNNEI. This CDR3 has 13 amino acids. The V end lost 6 bases, the J end lost 1 base, and 9 bases lay between the germline ends. DNA for the CDR3: TGTGCCAGCAGGAACAGGGAGAACACTGAAGCTTTCTTT. Its protein product is CASRNRENTEAFF.

This clone is a singleton in its sample. The V call is TRBV4-3, the J call TRBJ2-7; D remains unclear. Germline V gene data show CDR1 as LGHNA and CDR2 as YSLEER. The length of the CDR3 is 16 residues. V was clipped by 0 bases and J by 0 bases, with 12 bases between them. For the CDR3, the DNA is TGCGCCAGCAGCCAAGAGTGGTCAGAGATCTCCTACGAGCAGTACTTC. It codes for CASSQEWSEISYEQYF.

The rearrangement joins TRBV6-1 to TRBJ1-1; unclear D gene. The length of the CDR3 is 16 residues. Germline V CDR1 and CDR2: MNHNS, SASEGT. Trimming shortened V by 1 base and J by 2 bases, and 14 bases separated the two germline ends. CDR3 coding DNA: TGTGCCAGCAGTGAAGGCACGATAGCTGATAACACTGAAGCTTTCTTT. Translated, it gives CASSEGTIADNTEAFF.

CDR3 in DNA: TGTGCCAGCTCGAATTTCGGGACGGCGAGTGGGCCCCAGCATTTT. Residues: CASSNFGTASGPQHF. The rearrangement uses TRBV27 and TRBJ1-5; perhaps TRBD1 as D (5 bases). This CDR3 region has 15 residues. Germline-derived CDR1 and CDR2 are MNHEY and SMNVEV (reference sequence). Between the trimmed V and J ends, which lost 8 bases and 9 bases, there was a span of 23 bases.

The chain carries TRBV7-9 and TRBJ2-7; 9 bases agree with TRBD1. J lost 5 bases, V lost 11 bases, and 10 bases had no gene match. Germline-derived CDR1 and CDR2 are SEHNR and FQNEAQ (reference sequence). This CDR3 comprises 13 residues. DNA for the CDR3: TGTGCCTTTCTGGGACAGGGTTCCCACGAGCAGTACTTC. As protein: CAFLGQGSHEQYF.

The J gene is TRBJ2-2, the V gene TRBV9; D may correspond to TRBD1 or TRBD2 (6 bases each). V lost 0 bases and J 2 bases, leaving 11 bases between the germline ends. The CDR3 has 16 amino acids. Germline V CDR1 and CDR2: SGDLS, YYNGEE. CDR3 in amino acids: CASSVAGARNTGELFF. The CDR3 DNA is TGTGCCAGCAGCGTAGCGGGGGCGCGAAACACCGGGGAGCTGTTTTTT.

This clone was picked up a small number of times. The sample contains more than one DNA sequence encoding this CDR3. The chain recombines TRBV11-1 with TRBJ1-1; D is undetermined. Trimming stripped 3 bases from V and 1 base from J, with 6 bases between. CDR1 is SGHAT and CDR2 is FQDESV in the germline V gene (reference sequence). This CDR3 has 13 residues. In DNA form, the CDR3 reads TGTGCCAGCAGCTTGTCCAGGAACACTGAAGCTTTCTTT. Residues: CASSLSRNTEAFF.

The rearrangement uses TRBV5-1 and TRBJ2-5, with D unclear. V lost 2 bases, J lost 5 bases, and 7 bases lay in between. The length of the CDR3 is 12 residues. Germline V gives CDR1 SGHRS, CDR2 YFSETQ. The CDR3 reads CASSLRRETQYF. DNA for the CDR3: TGCGCCAGCAGCTTACGGCGGGAGACCCAGTACTTC. The full variable domain, with the rest looked up from reference TRBV5-1 and TRBJ2-5, is KAGVTQTPRYLIKTRGQQVTLSCSPISGHRSVSWYQQTPGQGLQFLFEYFSETQRNKGNFPGRFSGRQFSNSRSEMNVSTLELGDSALYLCASSLRRETQYFGPGTRLLVL.

The chain joins TRBV19 to TRBJ1-5, with TRBD1 matching over 10 bases. The CDR3 loop spans 17 amino acids. J gave up 3 bases and V 4 bases, and 9 bases lay outside the gene matches. Germline V gives CDR1 LNHDA, CDR2 SQIVND (reference sequence). The CDR3 region is CASSTLPGTGDNQPQHF. As DNA, the CDR3 is TGTGCCAGTAGTACCCTACCCGGGACAGGGGACAATCAGCCCCAGCATTTT.

The chain has TRBV2 and TRBJ2-4, with D perhaps matching TRBD1 (6 bases). The V end lost 6 bases, the J end lost 0 bases, and 12 bases lay between the germline ends. Germline values: CDR1 SNHLY, CDR2 FYNNEI. The CDR3 contains 15 residues. CDR3 loop: CASRGTWVAKNIQYF. The CDR3 DNA reads TGTGCCAGCAGGGGGACATGGGTAGCCAAAAACATTCAGTACTTC.